Presented here are 8 T cell receptor beta chains from one specimen sequenced in a study of T-cell reconstitution after alpha-beta-depleted transplantation in children. As it was prepared, the TCRbeta library received unique molecular identifiers. TCRdb re-called the PCR reads through MiXCR, storing one row per CDR3 protein. In the table there are hundreds of thousands of distinct CDR3 sequences, roughly a tenth of which are singletons. The source material was PBMCs from the stem cell graft donor, sampled from the stem cell graft. These receptors were obtained from a human donor who donated a stem cell graft to a child with acute myeloid leukemia.

The chain employs TRBV19 and TRBJ2-7, with D perhaps TRBD1 or TRBD2 (5 bases each). The CDR3 is 15 amino acids. Germline-derived CDR1 and CDR2 are LNHDA and SQIVND (reference sequence). Trimming took off 3 bases at V and 6 bases at J, with 18 bases between the two ends. This chain's CDR3 is CASSIEGTALPEQYF. The CDR3 DNA sequence: TGTGCCAGTAGTATCGAGGGGACCGCTCTCCCCGAGCAGTACTTC.

There are a few counts of this clonotype. This chain joins TRBV21-1 and TRBJ2-7; the table calls TRBD1, which could not be checked here. TRBV21-1 is a listed pseudogene. The CDR3 is 15 amino acids. The CDR3 is CASSPVPCFMSEQYF. CDR3 nucleotide sequence: TGTGCCAGCAGCCCCGTTCCCTGTTTTATGAGCGAGCAGTACTTC.

The rearrangement joins TRBV20-1 to TRBJ1-2; D is unresolved. Trimming cost V 6 bases and J 13 bases, with 21 bases left between them. The CDR3 has 12 residues. The germline CDR1 and CDR2 sequences are DFQATT and SNEGSKA (reference sequence). CDR3 region: CSAPLFSALGTF. The DNA of the CDR3 is TGCAGTGCCCCCCTTTTTTCGGCCCTAGGCACCTTC.

The chain combines TRBV20-1 with TRBJ1-1; no definite D call. The germline gives CDR1 DFQATT, CDR2 SNEGSKA (reference sequence). This CDR3 is 13 amino acids long. V was pared by 5 bases and J by 11 bases, with 21 bases between. In DNA form, the CDR3 reads TGCAGTGCTCACCGGGCCAGTGGTCCGGAGGCTTTCTTT. This codes for CSAHRASGPEAFF.

This clonotype was recorded a few times. This chain links TRBV30 with TRBJ2-7; D unclear. Trimming cost V 3 bases and J 4 bases, with 7 bases left between them. This CDR3 is 11 amino acids long. Germline V lookup: CDR1 GTSNPN, CDR2 SVGIG (reference sequence). CDR3 bases: TGTGCCTGGAGCCTTGGGTACGAGCAGTACTTC. It specifies CAWSLGYEQYF.

The chain is built from TRBV5-1 and TRBJ2-7, with TRBD2 identical over 13 bases. CDR1 SGHRS and CDR2 YFSETQ come from the germline V gene. The V segment lost 0 bases and the J segment 3 bases; nucleotides outside the gene matches: 6. The CDR3 has 17 amino acids. The CDR3 protein is CASSLAPGLAGIYEQYF. The CDR3 DNA reads TGCGCCAGCAGCTTGGCCCCGGGACTAGCGGGAATCTACGAGCAGTACTTC.

This clonotype was detected many times. The rearrangement uses TRBV11-1 and TRBJ2-7; no clear D. CDR1 SGHAT and CDR2 FQDESV come from the germline V gene (reference sequence). The CDR3 length is 20 residues. The V gene lost 2 bases and the J gene lost 2 bases, with 28 bases spanning the gap. CDR3 sequence reads: CASSLLIRSPAGGAPYEQYF. The CDR3 DNA follows: TGTGCCAGCAGCTTATTGATCCGGAGTCCCGCAGGCGGAGCTCCCTACGAGCAGTACTTC.

The chain carries TRBV6-1 and TRBJ1-2; 9 nucleotides agree with TRBD1. The CDR3 sequence is 14 residues long. The germline V gene encodes CDR1 MNHNS and CDR2 SASEGT. After removal of 4 bases from V and 2 bases from J, the junction contained 2 bases not matched to a gene. The CDR3: CASSAGTGNYGYTF. The CDR3 region has the DNA TGTGCCAGCAGTGCCGGGACAGGGAACTATGGCTACACCTTC.